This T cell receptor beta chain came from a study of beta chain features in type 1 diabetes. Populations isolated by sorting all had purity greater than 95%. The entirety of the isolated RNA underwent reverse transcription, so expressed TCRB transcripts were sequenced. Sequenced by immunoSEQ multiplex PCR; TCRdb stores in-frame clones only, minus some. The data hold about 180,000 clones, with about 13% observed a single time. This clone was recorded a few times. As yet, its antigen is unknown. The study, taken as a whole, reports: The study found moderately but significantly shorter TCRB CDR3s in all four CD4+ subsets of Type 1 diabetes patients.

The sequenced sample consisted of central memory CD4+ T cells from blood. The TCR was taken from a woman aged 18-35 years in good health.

The CDR3 sequence: CASSTGQELYGYTF. In DNA, the CDR3 is TGTGCCAGCAGCACGGGACAGGAATTATATGGCTACACCTTC. J is TRBJ1-2 and V is TRBV5-4; TRBD1 aligns across 8 bases. In germline, CDR1 is SGHNT, CDR2 YYREEE (reference sequence). Trimming removed 4 bases from V and 5 bases from J; junction bases left unmatched: 7. The CDR3 is 14 amino acids.